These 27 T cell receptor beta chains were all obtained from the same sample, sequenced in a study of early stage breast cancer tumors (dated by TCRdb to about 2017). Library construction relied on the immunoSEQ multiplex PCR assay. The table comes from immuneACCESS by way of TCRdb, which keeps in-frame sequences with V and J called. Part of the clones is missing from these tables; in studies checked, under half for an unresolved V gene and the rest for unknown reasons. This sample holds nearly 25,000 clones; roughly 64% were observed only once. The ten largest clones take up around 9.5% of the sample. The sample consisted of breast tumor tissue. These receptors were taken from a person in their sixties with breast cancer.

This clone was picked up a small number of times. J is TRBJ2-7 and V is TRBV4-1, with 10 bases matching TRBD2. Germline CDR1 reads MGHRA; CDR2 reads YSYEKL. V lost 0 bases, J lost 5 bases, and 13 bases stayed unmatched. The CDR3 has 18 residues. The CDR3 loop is CASSQDTSGRAVGNEQYF. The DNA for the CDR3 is TGCGCCAGCAGCCAAGATACCAGCGGGAGGGCCGTCGGCAACGAGCAGTACTTC.

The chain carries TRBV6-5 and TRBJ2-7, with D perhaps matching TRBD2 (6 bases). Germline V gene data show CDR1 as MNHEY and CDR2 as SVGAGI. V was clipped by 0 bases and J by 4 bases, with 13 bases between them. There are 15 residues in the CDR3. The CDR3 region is CASSYSVTEGYEQYF. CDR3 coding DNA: TGTGCCAGCAGTTACTCGGTTACGGAGGGGTACGAGCAGTACTTC.

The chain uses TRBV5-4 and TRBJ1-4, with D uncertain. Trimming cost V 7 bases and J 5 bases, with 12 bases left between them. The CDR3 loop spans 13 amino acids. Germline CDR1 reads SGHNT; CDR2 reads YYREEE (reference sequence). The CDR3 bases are TGTGCCAGCGGGCTGGAGGGCAATGAAAAACTGTTTTTT. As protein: CASGLEGNEKLFF.

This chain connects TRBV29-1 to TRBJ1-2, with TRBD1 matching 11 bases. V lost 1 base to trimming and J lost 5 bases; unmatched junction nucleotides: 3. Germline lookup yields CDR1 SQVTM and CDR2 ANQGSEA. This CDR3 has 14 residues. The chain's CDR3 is CSVEGGDRGYGYTF. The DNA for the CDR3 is TGCAGCGTTGAAGGCGGGGACAGGGGGTATGGCTACACCTTC.

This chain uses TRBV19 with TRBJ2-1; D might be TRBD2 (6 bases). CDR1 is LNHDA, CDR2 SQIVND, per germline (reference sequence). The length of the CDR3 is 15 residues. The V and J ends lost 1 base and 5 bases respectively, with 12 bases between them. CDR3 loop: CASSIAGVQHNEQFF. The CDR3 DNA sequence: TGTGCCAGTAGTATAGCGGGGGTCCAGCACAATGAGCAGTTCTTC.

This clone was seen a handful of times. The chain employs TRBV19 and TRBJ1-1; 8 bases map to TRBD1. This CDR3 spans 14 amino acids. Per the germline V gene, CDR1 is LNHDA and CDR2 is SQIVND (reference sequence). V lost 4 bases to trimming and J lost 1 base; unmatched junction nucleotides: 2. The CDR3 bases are TGTGCCAGTAGTACCCAGGGGGCGAACACTGAAGCTTTCTTT. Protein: CASSTQGANTEAFF. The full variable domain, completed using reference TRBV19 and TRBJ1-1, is DGGITQSPKYLFRKEGQNVTLSCEQNLNHDAMYWYRQDPGQGLRLIYYSQIVNDFQKGDIAEGYSVSREKKESFPLTVTSAQKNPTAFYLCASSTQGANTEAFFGQGTRLTVV.

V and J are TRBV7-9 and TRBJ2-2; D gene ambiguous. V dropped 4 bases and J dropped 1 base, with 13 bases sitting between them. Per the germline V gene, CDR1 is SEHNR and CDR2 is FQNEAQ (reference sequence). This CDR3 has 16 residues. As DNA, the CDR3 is TGTGCCAGCAGCTCCCCTCAACGACAGAACACCGGGGAGCTGTTTTTT. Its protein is CASSSPQRQNTGELFF. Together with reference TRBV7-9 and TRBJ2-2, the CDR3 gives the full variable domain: DTGVSQNPRHKITKRGQNVTFRCDPISEHNRLYWYRQTLGQGPEFLTYFQNEAQLEKSRLLSDRFSAERPKGSFSTLEIQRTEQGDSAMYLCASSSPQRQNTGELFFGEGSRLTVL.

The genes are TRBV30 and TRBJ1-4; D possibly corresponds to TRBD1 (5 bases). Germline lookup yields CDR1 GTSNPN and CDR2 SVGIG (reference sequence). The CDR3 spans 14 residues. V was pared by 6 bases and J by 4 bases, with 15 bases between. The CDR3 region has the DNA TGTGCCTGTCGTCAGGGCTCTAATAATGAAAAACTGTTTTTT. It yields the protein CACRQGSNNEKLFF.

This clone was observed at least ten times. CDR3 nucleotides: TGTGCCAGCTCATGGACAGGGGGCTATGGCTACACCTTC. Encoded protein: CASSWTGGYGYTF. The V call is TRBV18, the J call TRBJ1-2, with TRBD1 matching over 10 bases. V trimming: 5 bases; J trimming: 4 bases; junction bases outside the gene matches: 1. Germline assignment: CDR1 KGHSH and CDR2 LQKENI. The CDR3 is 13 residues long.

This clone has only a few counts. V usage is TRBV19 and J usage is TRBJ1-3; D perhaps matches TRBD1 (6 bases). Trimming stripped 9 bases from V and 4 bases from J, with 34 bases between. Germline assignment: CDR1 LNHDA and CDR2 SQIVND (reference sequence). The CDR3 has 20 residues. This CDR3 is CARPRPSRDRGTGHGNTIYF. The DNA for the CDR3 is TGTGCCAGGCCCAGACCTTCTCGGGACCGTGGTACAGGGCACGGAAACACCATATATTTT.

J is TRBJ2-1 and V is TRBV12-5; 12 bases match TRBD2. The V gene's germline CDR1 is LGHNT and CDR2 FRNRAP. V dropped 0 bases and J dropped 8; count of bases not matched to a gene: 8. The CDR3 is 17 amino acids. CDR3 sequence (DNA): TGTGCTAGTGGTTTGGTACCGTTACTAGCGGGAGGCGATGAGCAGTTCTTC. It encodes CASGLVPLLAGGDEQFF.

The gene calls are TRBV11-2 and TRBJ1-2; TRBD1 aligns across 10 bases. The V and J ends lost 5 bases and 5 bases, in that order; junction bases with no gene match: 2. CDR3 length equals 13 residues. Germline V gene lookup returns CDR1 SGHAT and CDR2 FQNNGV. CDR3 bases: TGTGCCAGCAGCCCGGGACAGGGGTATGGCTACACCTTC. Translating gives CASSPGQGYGYTF.

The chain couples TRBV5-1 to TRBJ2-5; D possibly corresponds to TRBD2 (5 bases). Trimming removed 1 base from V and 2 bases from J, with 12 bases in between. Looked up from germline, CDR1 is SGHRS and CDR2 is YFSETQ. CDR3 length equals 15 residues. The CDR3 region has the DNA TGCGCCAGCAGCTTGTGGGAGTGGGGTCAAGAGACCCAGTACTTC. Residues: CASSLWEWGQETQYF.

Here the CDR3 DNA reads TGTGCCAGCAGTAGGTCAGGAGGGGTATCTGAAGCTTTCTTT. Translated, it gives CASSRSGGVSEAFF. This chain uses TRBV2 with TRBJ1-1; TRBD1 might be the D (5 bases). The V gene lost 5 bases and the J gene lost 6 bases, with 16 bases spanning the gap. From germline, CDR1 is SNHLY and CDR2 FYNNEI. The length of the CDR3 is 14 residues.

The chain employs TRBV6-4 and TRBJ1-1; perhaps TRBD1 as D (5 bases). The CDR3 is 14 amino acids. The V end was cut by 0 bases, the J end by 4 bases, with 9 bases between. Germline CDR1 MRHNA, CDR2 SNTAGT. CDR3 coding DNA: TGTGCCAGCAGTGACTCGGGGGGGTCCACTGAAGCTTTCTTT. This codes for CASSDSGGSTEAFF.

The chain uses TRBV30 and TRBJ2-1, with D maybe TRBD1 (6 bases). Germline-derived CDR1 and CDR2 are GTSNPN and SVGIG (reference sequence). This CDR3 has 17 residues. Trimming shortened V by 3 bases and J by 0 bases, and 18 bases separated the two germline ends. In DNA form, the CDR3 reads TGTGCCTGGAGGAACAATAGGGGGTTCAGCTCCTACAATGAGCAGTTCTTC. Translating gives CAWRNNRGFSSYNEQFF.

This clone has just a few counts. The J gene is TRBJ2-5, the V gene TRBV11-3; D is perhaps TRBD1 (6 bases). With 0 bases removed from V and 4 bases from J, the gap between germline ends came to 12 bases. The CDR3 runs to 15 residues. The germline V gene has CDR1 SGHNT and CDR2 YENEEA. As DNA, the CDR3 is TGTGCCAGCAGCTTAGAAGCAGGGGAAAGAGAGACCCAGTACTTC. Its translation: CASSLEAGERETQYF.

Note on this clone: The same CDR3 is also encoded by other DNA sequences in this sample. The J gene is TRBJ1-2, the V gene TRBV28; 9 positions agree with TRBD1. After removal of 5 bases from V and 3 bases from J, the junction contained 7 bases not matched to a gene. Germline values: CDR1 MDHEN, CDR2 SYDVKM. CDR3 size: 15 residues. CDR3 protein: CASSRRDRVDYGYTF. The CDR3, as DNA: TGTGCCAGCAGTCGCCGGGACAGGGTCGACTATGGCTACACCTTC.

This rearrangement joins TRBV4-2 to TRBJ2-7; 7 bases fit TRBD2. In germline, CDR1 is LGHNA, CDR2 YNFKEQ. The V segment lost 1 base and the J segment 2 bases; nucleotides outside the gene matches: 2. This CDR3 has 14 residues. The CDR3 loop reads CASSQASGTYEQYF. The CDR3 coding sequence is TGTGCCAGCAGCCAAGCGAGCGGGACCTACGAGCAGTACTTC.

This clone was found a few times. The CDR3 DNA reads TGCGCCAGCAGCCAGGGACAGGGTACCTACAATGAGCAGTTCTTC. Translation: CASSQGQGTYNEQFF. The chain couples TRBV4-1 to TRBJ2-1, with 9 bases aligning to TRBD1. Losses at the gene ends were 3 bases for V and 2 bases for J; bases not matched to a gene: 2. CDR3 length: 15 residues. Germline values: CDR1 MGHRA, CDR2 YSYEKL.

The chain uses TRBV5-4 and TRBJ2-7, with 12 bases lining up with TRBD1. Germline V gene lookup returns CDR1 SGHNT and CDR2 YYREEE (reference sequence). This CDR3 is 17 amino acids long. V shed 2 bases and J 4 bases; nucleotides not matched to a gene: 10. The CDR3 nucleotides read TGTGCCAGCAGCTTCTGGGACAGGGGGCCAAAAGCTTACGAGCAGTACTTC. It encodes CASSFWDRGPKAYEQYF. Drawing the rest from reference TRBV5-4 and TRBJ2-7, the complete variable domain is ETGVTQSPTHLIKTRGQQVTLRCSSQSGHNTVSWYQQALGQGPQFIFQYYREEENGRGNFPPRFSGLQFPNYSSELNVNALELDDSALYLCASSFWDRGPKAYEQYFGPGTRLTVT.

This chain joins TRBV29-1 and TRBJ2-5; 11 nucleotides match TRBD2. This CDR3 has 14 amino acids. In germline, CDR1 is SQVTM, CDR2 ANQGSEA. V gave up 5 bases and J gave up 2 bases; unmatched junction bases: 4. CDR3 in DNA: TGCAGCGTTAGGCTAGCGGGAGGACAAGAGACCCAGTACTTC. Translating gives CSVRLAGGQETQYF.

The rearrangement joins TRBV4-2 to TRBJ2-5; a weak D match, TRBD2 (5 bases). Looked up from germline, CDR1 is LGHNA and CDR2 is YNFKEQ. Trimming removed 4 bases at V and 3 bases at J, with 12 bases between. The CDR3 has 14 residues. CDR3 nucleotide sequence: TGTGCCAGCAGCCTCCTGGACTCAGAAGAGACCCAGTACTTC. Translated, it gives CASSLLDSEETQYF.

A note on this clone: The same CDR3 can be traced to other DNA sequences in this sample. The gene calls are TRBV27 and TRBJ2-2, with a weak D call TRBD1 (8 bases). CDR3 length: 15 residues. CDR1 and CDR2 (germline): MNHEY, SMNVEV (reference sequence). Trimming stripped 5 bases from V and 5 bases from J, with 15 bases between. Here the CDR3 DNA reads TGTGCCAGCAGTATAGGACAGGGAGGGACCGGGGAGCTGTTTTTT. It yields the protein CASSIGQGGTGELFF.

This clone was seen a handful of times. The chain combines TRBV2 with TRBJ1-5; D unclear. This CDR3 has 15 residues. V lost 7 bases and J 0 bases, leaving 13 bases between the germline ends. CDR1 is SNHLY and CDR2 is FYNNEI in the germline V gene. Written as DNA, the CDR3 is TGTGCCAGCAATTCGGTTCGATATAGCAATCAGCCCCAGCATTTT. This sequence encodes CASNSVRYSNQPQHF. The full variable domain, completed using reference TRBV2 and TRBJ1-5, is EPEVTQTPSHQVTQMGQEVILRCVPISNHLYFYWYRQILGQKVEFLVSFYNNEISEKSEIFDDQFSVERPDGSNFTLKIRSTKLEDSAMYFCASNSVRYSNQPQHFGDGTRLSIL.

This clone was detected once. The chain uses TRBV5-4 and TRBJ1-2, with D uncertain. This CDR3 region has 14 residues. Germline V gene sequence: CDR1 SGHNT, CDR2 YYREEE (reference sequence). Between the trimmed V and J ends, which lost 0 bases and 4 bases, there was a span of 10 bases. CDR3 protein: CASSLEQRLYGYTF. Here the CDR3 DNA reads TGTGCCAGCAGCTTGGAGCAGAGACTCTATGGCTACACCTTC.

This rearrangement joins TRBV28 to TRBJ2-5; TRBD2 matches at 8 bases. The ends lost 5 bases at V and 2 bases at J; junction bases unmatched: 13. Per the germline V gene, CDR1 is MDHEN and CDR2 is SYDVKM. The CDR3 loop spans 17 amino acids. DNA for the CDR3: TGTGCCAGCAGTGGGGGGTTAAGCGGGAGATTTCAAGAGACCCAGTACTTC. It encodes CASSGGLSGRFQETQYF.